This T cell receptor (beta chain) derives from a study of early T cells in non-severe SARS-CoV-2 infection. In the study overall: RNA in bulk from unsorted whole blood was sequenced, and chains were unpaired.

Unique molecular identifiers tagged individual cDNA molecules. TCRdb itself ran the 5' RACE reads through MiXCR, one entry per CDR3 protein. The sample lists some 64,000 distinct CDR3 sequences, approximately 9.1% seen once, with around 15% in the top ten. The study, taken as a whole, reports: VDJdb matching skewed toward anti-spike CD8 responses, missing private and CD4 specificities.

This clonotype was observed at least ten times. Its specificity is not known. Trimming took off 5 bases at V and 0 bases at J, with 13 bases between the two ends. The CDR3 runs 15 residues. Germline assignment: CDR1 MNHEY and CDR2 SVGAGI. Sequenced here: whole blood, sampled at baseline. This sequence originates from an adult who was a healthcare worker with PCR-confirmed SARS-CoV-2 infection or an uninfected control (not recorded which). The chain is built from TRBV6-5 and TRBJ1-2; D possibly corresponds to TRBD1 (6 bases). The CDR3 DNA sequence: TGTGCCAGCAGTACAGGGTCCCGAGCTAACTATGGCTACACCTTC. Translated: CASSTGSRANYGYTF.